Following are 18 T cell receptor beta chains from one sample sequenced in a study of blood T cell repertoires in COVID-19. The protocol was immunoSEQ multiplex PCR, while the TCRdb copy is restricted to in-frame clones and leaves out a portion. The sample has approximately 97,000 clones; 86% are singletons. Sequences were obtained from peripheral blood. These TCRs come from a woman aged 80 or over with acute or convalescent COVID-19.

This clone appeared once. This chain uses TRBV11-2 with TRBJ2-7; the match to TRBD1 covers 9 bases. CDR1 is SGHAT, CDR2 FQNNGV, per germline. The CDR3 has 16 residues. V shed 5 bases and J 4 bases; nucleotides not matched to a gene: 12. CDR3 nucleotides: TGTGCCAGCAGCCCACTCAACAACAGGGGGCCTTACGAGCAGTACTTC. Encoded protein: CASSPLNNRGPYEQYF.

The rearrangement joins TRBV27 to TRBJ1-5; 7 nucleotides align to TRBD1. CDR1 and CDR2 (germline): MNHEY, SMNVEV (reference sequence). The CDR3 sequence is 14 residues long. Trimming took 5 bases from V and 0 from J; bases not matched to a gene: 1. CDR3 residues: CASSDRDSNQPQHF. CDR3 nucleotides: TGTGCCAGCAGTGACAGGGATAGCAATCAGCCCCAGCATTTT.

Written as DNA, the CDR3 is TGTGCCAGCAGTACACCAGGGGGTGGAGAGCAGTTCTTC. Amino acid sequence: CASSTPGGGEQFF. The chain employs TRBV12-3 or TRBV12-4 and TRBJ2-1; 7 bases agree with TRBD1. CDR3 length: 13 amino acids. The trim removed 5 bases at V and 10 bases at J, leaving 8 bases unmatched.

V gene TRBV7-9 combines with J gene TRBJ1-1, with D maybe TRBD1 (5 bases). The ends were cut back, 4 bases at V and 8 bases at J, with 11 bases in the middle. The CDR3 spans 12 residues. Germline loops: CDR1 SEHNR, CDR2 FQNEAQ (reference sequence). The DNA of the CDR3 is TGTGCCAGCAGCTCAAGCGGGACGGAAGCTTTCTTT. Its translation is CASSSSGTEAFF.

In its sample, this clone was seen many times. This rearrangement joins TRBV7-2 to TRBJ2-1; 8 bases are shared with TRBD2. V dropped 8 bases and J dropped 0; count of bases not matched to a gene: 9. The length of the CDR3 is 16 residues. Germline V gene sequence: CDR1 SGHTA, CDR2 FQGNSA. The CDR3 nucleotides read TGTGCCAGCTCCCAACGCGGGGGGTACTCCTACAATGAGCAGTTCTTC. Protein: CASSQRGGYSYNEQFF.

This clone came up once. Here the CDR3 reads CASSLALNSGNTIYF. As DNA, the CDR3 is TGTGCCAGCAGCTTAGCGTTAAACTCTGGAAACACCATATATTTT. The chain joins TRBV7-6 to TRBJ1-3; no definite D call. The V end lost 0 bases, the J end lost 0 bases, and 6 bases lay between the germline ends. The CDR3 extends over 15 amino acids. The germline V gene encodes CDR1 SGHVS and CDR2 FNYEAQ.

This chain joins TRBV27 and TRBJ1-4, with D possibly being TRBD1 (5 bases). CDR3 length: 17 residues. V was clipped by 2 bases and J by 10 bases, with 23 bases between them. Germline-derived CDR1 and CDR2 are MNHEY and SMNVEV (reference sequence). CDR3 sequence reads: CASSLRGWDLTEAKLFF. CDR3 coding DNA: TGTGCCAGCAGTTTAAGGGGTTGGGATTTGACGGAAGCAAAACTGTTTTTT.

The chain carries TRBV19 and TRBJ2-1; D is uncertain. The V gene's germline CDR1 is LNHDA and CDR2 SQIVND (reference sequence). The length of the CDR3 is 15 residues. Deletions cut 7 bases from V and 1 base from J, with 14 bases between. The CDR3 DNA reads TGTGCCAGTAAAGCTCCAGGTCTATCCTACAATGAGCAGTTCTTC. This gives the protein CASKAPGLSYNEQFF.

This chain's CDR3 is CASSYRKPGQASTDTQYF. In DNA form, the CDR3 reads TGTGCCAGCAGCTACCGCAAACCCGGACAGGCGAGCACAGATACGCAGTATTTT. J is TRBJ2-3 and V is TRBV13; 7 nucleotides line up with TRBD1. Germline CDR1 reads PRHDT; CDR2 reads FYEKMQ (reference sequence). Losses at the gene ends were 4 bases for V and 0 bases for J; bases not matched to a gene: 13. The CDR3 sequence is 18 residues long.

V usage is TRBV7-2 and J usage is TRBJ1-4; D gene uncertain. Germline V gene lookup returns CDR1 SGHTA and CDR2 FQGNSA. V was clipped by 5 bases and J by 8 bases, with 12 bases between them. This CDR3 contains 13 residues. The CDR3 sequence: CASSPADWEKLFF. CDR3 in DNA: TGTGCCAGCAGCCCGGCGGACTGGGAAAAACTGTTTTTT.

The chain uses TRBV2 and TRBJ2-7; D remains unclear. The ends were cut back, 5 bases at V and 3 bases at J, with 5 bases in the middle. The germline CDR1 and CDR2 sequences are SNHLY and FYNNEI. This CDR3 has 11 residues. DNA for the CDR3: TGTGCCAGCAGTCCGGGCTACGAGCAGTACTTC. This translates into CASSPGYEQYF. The full variable domain, its missing parts supplied by reference TRBV2 and TRBJ2-7, is EPEVTQTPSHQVTQMGQEVILRCVPISNHLYFYWYRQILGQKVEFLVSFYNNEISEKSEIFDDQFSVERPDGSNFTLKIRSTKLEDSAMYFCASSPGYEQYFGPGTRLTVT.

This clone has just a few counts. The chain combines TRBV9 with TRBJ2-1; 8 bases align to TRBD1. Germline V gene sequence: CDR1 SGDLS, CDR2 YYNGEE. Trimming removed 3 bases from V and 4 bases from J; junction bases left unmatched: 9. This CDR3 has 16 residues. CDR3 nucleotide sequence: TGTGCCAGCAGCGCGACCACAGGGGGTTATTACAATGAGCAGTTCTTC. Translated, it gives CASSATTGGYYNEQFF. The full variable domain, its missing parts supplied by reference TRBV9 and TRBJ2-1, is DSGVTQTPKHLITATGQRVTLRCSPRSGDLSVYWYQQSLDQGLQFLIQYYNGEERAKGNILERFSAQQFPDLHSELNLSSLELGDSALYFCASSATTGGYYNEQFFGPGTRLTVL.

V gene TRBV5-1 combines with J gene TRBJ2-1, with TRBD2 matching over 9 bases. V lost 4 bases and J lost 3; bases outside the gene matches: 2. Germline CDR1 is SGHRS and CDR2 is YFSETQ. This CDR3 has 14 amino acids. The DNA for the CDR3 is TGCGCCAGCAGCATAGCGGGGGACTACAATGAGCAGTTCTTC. This gives the protein CASSIAGDYNEQFF.

The chain recombines TRBV5-1 with TRBJ1-1; 8 bases align to TRBD1. The germline V gene encodes CDR1 SGHRS and CDR2 YFSETQ. V was clipped by 4 bases and J by 8 bases; unmatched bases: 16. The CDR3 extends over 16 amino acids. CDR3 in amino acids: CASSLTGQGKGAEAFF. The CDR3 region has the DNA TGCGCCAGCAGCCTTACTGGACAGGGTAAGGGGGCAGAAGCTTTCTTT. Looking up the rest from reference TRBV5-1 and TRBJ1-1 gives the full variable domain: KAGVTQTPRYLIKTRGQQVTLSCSPISGHRSVSWYQQTPGQGLQFLFEYFSETQRNKGNFPGRFSGRQFSNSRSEMNVSTLELGDSALYLCASSLTGQGKGAEAFFGQGTRLTVV.

This sequence joins TRBV5-6 and TRBJ1-4; D is possibly TRBD1 (6 bases). Germline lookup yields CDR1 SGHDT and CDR2 YYEEEE. The CDR3 is 16 residues long. V shed 4 bases and J shed 1 base, with 14 bases lying between them. The CDR3 sequence: CASSRRTERTNEKLFF. The CDR3 DNA sequence: TGTGCCAGCAGCCGGAGGACAGAAAGAACTAATGAAAAACTGTTTTTT.

The chain employs TRBV14 and TRBJ2-2; D is unresolved. Germline CDR1 is SGHDN and CDR2 is FVKESK. The CDR3 is 14 amino acids. Trimming removed 0 bases from V and 6 bases from J, with 8 bases in between. The CDR3 is CASSQDLVPGELFF. CDR3 in DNA: TGTGCCAGCAGCCAAGACCTAGTGCCCGGGGAGCTGTTTTTT.

J is TRBJ2-5 and V is TRBV2; 7 nucleotides align to TRBD1. Germline-derived CDR1 and CDR2 are SNHLY and FYNNEI. The ends lost 7 bases at V and 0 bases at J; junction bases unmatched: 8. This CDR3 is 15 amino acids long. CDR3 sequence (DNA): TGTGCCAGCATACTAGGACAGGCTTACCAAGAGACCCAGTACTTC. Protein: CASILGQAYQETQYF.

This clone turned up a few times. The chain joins TRBV7-6 to TRBJ2-7, with TRBD2 matching 8 bases. The trim removed 7 bases at V and 6 bases at J, leaving 14 bases unmatched. This CDR3 spans 15 amino acids. CDR1 and CDR2 (germline): SGHVS, FNYEAQ. CDR3 nucleotide sequence: TGTGCCAGCACCAGAACTAGCGGCAATGTGGTCGAGCAGTACTTC. Translation gives CASTRTSGNVVEQYF. Full variable domain (remainder filled in from reference TRBV7-6 and TRBJ2-7): GAGVSQSPRYKVTKRGQDVALRCDPISGHVSLYWYRQALGQGPEFLTYFNYEAQQDKSGLPNDRFSAERPEGSISTLTIQRTEQRDSAMYRCASTRTSGNVVEQYFGPGTRLTVT.